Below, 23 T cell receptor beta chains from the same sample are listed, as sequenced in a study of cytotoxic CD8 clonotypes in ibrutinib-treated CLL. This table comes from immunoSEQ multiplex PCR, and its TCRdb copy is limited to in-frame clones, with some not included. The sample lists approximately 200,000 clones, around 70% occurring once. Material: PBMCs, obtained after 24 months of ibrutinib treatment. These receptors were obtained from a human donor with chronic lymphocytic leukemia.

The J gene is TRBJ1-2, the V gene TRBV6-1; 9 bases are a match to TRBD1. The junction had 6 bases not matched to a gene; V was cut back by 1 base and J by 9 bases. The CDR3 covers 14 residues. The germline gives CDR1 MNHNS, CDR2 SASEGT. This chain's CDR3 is CASSEGGTGSSYTF. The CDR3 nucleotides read TGTGCCAGCAGTGAAGGGGGGACAGGGAGTAGCTACACCTTC.

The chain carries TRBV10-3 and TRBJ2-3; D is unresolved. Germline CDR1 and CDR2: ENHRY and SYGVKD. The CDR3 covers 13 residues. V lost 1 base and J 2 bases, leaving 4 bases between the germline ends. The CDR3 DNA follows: TGTGCCATCAGTGAGTATAACACAGATACGCAGTATTTT. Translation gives CAISEYNTDTQYF.

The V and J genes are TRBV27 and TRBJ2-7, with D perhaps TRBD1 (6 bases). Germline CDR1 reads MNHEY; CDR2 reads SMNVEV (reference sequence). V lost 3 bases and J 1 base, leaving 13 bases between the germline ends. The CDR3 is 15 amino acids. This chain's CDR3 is CASSLYGTLSYEQYF. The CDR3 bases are TGTGCCAGCAGTTTGTACGGGACACTATCCTACGAGCAGTACTTC.

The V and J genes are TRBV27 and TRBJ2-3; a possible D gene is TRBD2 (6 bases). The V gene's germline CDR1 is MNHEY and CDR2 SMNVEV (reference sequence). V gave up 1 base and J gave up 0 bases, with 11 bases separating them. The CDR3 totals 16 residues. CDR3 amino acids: CASSLWRGTSTDTQYF. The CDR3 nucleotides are TGTGCCAGCAGTTTATGGCGCGGGACTAGCACAGATACGCAGTATTTT.

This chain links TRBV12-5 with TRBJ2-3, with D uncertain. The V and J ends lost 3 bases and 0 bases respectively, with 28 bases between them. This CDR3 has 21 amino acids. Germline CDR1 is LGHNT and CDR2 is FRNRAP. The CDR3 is CASGFLQLLSLKPTSTDTQYF. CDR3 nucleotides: TGTGCTAGTGGTTTTCTCCAACTGTTGTCCCTCAAACCTACCAGCACAGATACGCAGTATTTT.

DNA of the CDR3: TGTGCCAGCTCACGGAATCAAGTGGGGACAGAAGAAGCTTTCTTT. This sequence encodes CASSRNQVGTEEAFF. This sequence joins TRBV18 and TRBJ1-1; 7 bases align to TRBD1. The CDR3 is made up of 15 amino acids. Losses at the gene ends were 4 bases for V and 8 bases for J; bases not matched to a gene: 13. Germline CDR1 is KGHSH and CDR2 is LQKENI. Full variable domain (rest looked up from reference TRBV18 and TRBJ1-1): NAGVMQNPRHLVRRRGQEARLRCSPMKGHSHVYWYRQLPEEGLKFMVYLQKENIIDESGMPKERFSAEFPKEGPSILRIQQVVRGDSAAYFCASSRNQVGTEEAFFGQGTRLTVV.

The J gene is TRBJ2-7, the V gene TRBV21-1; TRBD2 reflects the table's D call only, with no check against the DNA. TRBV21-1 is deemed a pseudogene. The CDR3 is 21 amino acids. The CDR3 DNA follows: TGTGCCAGCAGCCTGCGGGGCGTACGGGAAACTGAGCGGGAGGCCTTCTACGAGCAGTACTTC. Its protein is CASSLRGVRETEREAFYEQYF.

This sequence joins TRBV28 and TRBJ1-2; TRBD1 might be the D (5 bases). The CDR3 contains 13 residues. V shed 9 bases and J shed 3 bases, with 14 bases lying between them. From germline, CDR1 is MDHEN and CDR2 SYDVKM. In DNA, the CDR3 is TGTGCCAGTGGGCGGAGGGGAGACTATGGCTACACCTTC. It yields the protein CASGRRGDYGYTF.

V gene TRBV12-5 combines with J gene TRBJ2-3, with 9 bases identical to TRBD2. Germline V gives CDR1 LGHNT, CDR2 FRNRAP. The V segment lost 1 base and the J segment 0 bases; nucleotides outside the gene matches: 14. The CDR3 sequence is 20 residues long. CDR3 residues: CASGLGVFSSGTQSTDTQYF. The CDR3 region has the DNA TGTGCTAGTGGTTTGGGGGTCTTTTCTAGCGGGACCCAAAGCACAGATACGCAGTATTTT.

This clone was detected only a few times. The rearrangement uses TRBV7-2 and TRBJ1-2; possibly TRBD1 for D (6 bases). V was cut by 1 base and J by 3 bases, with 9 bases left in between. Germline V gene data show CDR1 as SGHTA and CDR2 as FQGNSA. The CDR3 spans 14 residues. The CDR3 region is CASSLGQAYYGYTF. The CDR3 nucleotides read TGTGCCAGCAGCTTAGGACAGGCATACTATGGCTACACCTTC.

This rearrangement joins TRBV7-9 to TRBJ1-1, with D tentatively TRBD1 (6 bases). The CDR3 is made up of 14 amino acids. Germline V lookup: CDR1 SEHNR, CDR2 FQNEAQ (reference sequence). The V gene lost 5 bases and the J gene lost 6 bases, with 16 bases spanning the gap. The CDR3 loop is CASSQNSRQAEAFF. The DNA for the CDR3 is TGTGCCAGCAGCCAAAATTCCCGACAGGCTGAAGCTTTCTTT.

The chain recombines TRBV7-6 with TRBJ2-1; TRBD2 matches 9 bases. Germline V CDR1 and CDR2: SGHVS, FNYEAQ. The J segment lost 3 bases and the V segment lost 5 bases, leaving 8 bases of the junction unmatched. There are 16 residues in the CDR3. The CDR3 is CASSATSGGGYNEQFF. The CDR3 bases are TGTGCCAGCAGCGCGACTAGCGGAGGAGGCTACAATGAGCAGTTCTTC.

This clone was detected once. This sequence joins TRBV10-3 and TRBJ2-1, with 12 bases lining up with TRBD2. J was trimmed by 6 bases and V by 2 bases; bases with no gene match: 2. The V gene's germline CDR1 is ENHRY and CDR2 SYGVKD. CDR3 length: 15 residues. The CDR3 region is CAISEGLAGFNEQFF. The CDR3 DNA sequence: TGTGCCATCAGTGAGGGACTAGCGGGGTTCAATGAGCAGTTCTTC.

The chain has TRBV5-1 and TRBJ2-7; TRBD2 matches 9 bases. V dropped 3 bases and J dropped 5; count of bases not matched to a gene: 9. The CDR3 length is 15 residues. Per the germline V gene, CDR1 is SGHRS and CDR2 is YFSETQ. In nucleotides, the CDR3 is TGCGCCAGCAGCTACTTAGCGGGAGCAATCGACGAGCAGTACTTC. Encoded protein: CASSYLAGAIDEQYF.

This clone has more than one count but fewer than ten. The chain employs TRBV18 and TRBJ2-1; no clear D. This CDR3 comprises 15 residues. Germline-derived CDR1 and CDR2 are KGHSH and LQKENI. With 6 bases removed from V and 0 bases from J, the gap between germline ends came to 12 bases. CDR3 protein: CASSSLSSSYNEQFF. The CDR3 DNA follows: TGTGCCAGCTCTTCCCTTTCGAGCTCCTACAATGAGCAGTTCTTC. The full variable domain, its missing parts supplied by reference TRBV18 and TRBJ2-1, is NAGVMQNPRHLVRRRGQEARLRCSPMKGHSHVYWYRQLPEEGLKFMVYLQKENIIDESGMPKERFSAEFPKEGPSILRIQQVVRGDSAAYFCASSSLSSSYNEQFFGPGTRLTVL.

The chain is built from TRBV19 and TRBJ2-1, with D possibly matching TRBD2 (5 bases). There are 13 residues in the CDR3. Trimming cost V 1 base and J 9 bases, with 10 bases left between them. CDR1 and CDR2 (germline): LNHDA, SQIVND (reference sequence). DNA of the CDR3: TGTGCCAGTAGTATAGGGGGAGCGAGTGAGCAGTTCTTC. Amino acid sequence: CASSIGGASEQFF.

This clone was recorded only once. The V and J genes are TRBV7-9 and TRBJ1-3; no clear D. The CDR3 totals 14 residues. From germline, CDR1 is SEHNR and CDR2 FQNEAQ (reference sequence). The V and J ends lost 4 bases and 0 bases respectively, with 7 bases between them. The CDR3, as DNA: TGTGCCAGCAGCTCAACTAGCTCTGGAAACACCATATATTTT. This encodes CASSSTSSGNTIYF.

The DNA for the CDR3 is TGTGCCTGGAGTAAAAACGGGTATTACTACAATGAGCAGTTCTTC. This codes for CAWSKNGYYYNEQFF. This chain connects TRBV30 to TRBJ2-1; D gene uncertain. The length of the CDR3 is 15 residues. V was cut by 2 bases and J by 3 bases, with 14 bases left in between. Germline CDR1 and CDR2: GTSNPN and SVGIG (reference sequence).

For the CDR3, the DNA is TGCAGCGTTGCCTTAACAGGGGGCACTGAAGCTTTCTTT. Residues: CSVALTGGTEAFF. This sequence joins TRBV29-1 and TRBJ1-1; 8 bases map to TRBD1. CDR3 length equals 13 residues. From germline, CDR1 is SQVTM and CDR2 ANQGSEA. V trimming: 4 bases; J trimming: 4 bases; junction bases outside the gene matches: 5.

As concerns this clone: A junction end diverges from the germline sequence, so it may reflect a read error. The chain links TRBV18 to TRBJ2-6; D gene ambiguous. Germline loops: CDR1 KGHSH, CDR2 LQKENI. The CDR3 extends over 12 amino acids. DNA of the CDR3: TGTGCCAGCTTACCAGGGGCCAACGTCCTGACTTTC. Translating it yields CASLPGANVLTF.

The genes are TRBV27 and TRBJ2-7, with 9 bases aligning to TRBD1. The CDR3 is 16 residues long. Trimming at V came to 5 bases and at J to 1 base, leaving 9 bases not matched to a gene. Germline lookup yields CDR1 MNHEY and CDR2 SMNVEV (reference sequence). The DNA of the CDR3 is TGTGCCAGCAGTCTCACCGGGACAGGGACATCCTACGAGCAGTACTTC. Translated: CASSLTGTGTSYEQYF.

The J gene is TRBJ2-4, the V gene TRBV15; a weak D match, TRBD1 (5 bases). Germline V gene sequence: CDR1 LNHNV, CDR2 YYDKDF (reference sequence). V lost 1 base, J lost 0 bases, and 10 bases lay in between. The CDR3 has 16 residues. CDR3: CATSRGGAVAKNIQYF. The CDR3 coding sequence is TGTGCCACCAGCAGAGGTGGGGCCGTAGCCAAAAACATTCAGTACTTC. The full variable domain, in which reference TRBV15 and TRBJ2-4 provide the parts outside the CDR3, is DAMVIQNPRYQVTQFGKPVTLSCSQTLNHNVMYWYQQKSSQAPKLLFHYYDKDFNNEADTPDNFQSRRPNTSFCFLDIRSPGLGDTAMYLCATSRGGAVAKNIQYFGAGTRLSVL.

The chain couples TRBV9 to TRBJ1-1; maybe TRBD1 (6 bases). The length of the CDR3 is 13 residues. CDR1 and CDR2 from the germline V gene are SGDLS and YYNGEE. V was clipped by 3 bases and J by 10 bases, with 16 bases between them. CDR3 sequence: CASSGTGKSRAFF. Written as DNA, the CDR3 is TGTGCCAGCAGCGGAACAGGGAAATCGCGAGCTTTCTTT.